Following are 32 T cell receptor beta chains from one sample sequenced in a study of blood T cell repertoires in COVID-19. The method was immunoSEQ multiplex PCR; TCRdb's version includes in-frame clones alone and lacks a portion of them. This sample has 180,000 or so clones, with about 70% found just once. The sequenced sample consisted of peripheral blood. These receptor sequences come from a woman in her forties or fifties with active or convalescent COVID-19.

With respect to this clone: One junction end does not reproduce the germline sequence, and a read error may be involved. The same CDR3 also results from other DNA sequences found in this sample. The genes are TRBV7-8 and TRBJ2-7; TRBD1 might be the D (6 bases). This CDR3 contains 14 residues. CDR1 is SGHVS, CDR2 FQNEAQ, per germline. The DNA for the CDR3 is TGTGCCAGCAGCCCGACAGGTCTAAGCTACGGGCAGTACTTC. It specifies CASSPTGLSYGQYF.

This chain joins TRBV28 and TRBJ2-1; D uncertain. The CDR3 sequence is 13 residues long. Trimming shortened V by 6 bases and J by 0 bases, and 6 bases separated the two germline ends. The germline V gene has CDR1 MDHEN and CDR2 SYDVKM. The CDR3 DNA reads TGTGCCAGCAGGAGTAACTCCTACAATGAGCAGTTCTTC. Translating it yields CASRSNSYNEQFF. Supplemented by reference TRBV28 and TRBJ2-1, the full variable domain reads DVKVTQSSRYLVKRTGEKVFLECVQDMDHENMFWYRQDPGLGLRLIYFSYDVKMKEKGDIPEGYSVSREKKERFSLILESASTNQTSMYLCASRSNSYNEQFFGPGTRLTVL.

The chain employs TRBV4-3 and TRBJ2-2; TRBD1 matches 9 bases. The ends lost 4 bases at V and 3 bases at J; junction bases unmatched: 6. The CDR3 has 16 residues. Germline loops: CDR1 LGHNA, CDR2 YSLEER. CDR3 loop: CASSLQGADDTGELFF. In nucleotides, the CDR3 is TGCGCCAGCAGCCTACAGGGGGCGGACGACACCGGGGAGCTGTTTTTT.

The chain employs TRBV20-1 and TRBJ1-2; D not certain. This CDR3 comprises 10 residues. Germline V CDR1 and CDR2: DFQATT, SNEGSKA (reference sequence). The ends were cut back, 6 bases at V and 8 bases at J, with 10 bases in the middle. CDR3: CSARTAGYTF. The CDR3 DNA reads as TGCAGTGCGAGGACTGCGGGCTACACCTTC.

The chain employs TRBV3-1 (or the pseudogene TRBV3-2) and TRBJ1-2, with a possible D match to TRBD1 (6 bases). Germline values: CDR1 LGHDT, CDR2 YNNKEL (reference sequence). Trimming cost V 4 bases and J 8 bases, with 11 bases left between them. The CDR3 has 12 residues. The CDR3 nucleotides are TGTGCCAGCAGCCCGACAGGAGGCGGCTACACCTTC. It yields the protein CASSPTGGGYTF.

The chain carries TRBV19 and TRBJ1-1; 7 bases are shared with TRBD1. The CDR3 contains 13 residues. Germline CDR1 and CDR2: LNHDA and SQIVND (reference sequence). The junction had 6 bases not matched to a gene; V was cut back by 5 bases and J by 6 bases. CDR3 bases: TGTGCCAGTAGTGCCTACGGGACAGCTGAAGCTTTCTTT. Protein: CASSAYGTAEAFF. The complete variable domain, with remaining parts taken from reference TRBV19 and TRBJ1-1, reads DGGITQSPKYLFRKEGQNVTLSCEQNLNHDAMYWYRQDPGQGLRLIYYSQIVNDFQKGDIAEGYSVSREKKESFPLTVTSAQKNPTAFYLCASSAYGTAEAFFGQGTRLTVV.

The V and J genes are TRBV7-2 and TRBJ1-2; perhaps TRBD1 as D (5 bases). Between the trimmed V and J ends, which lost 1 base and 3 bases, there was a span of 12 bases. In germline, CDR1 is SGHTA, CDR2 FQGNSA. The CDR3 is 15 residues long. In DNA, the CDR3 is TGTGCCAGCAGCTTAGTTCTGGGGCCGGACTATGGCTACACCTTC. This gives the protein CASSLVLGPDYGYTF.

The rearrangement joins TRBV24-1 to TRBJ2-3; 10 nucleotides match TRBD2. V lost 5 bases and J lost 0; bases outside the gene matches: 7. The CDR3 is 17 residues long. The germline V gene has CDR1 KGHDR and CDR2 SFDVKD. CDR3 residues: CATSASGTSESTDTQYF. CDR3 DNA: TGTGCCACCAGTGCATCCGGGACTAGCGAGAGCACAGATACGCAGTATTTT.

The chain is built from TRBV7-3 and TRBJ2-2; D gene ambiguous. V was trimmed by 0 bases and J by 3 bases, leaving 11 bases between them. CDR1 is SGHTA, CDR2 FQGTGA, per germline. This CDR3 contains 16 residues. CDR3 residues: CASSLTLVPDTGELFF. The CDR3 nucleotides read TGTGCCAGCAGCTTAACGTTGGTCCCGGACACCGGGGAGCTGTTTTTT.

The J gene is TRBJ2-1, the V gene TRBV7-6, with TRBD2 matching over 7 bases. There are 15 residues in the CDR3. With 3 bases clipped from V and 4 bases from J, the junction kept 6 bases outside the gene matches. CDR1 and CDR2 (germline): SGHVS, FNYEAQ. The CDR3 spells CASSLAAGVYNEQFF. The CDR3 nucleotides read TGTGCCAGCAGCTTGGCGGCGGGGGTGTACAATGAGCAGTTCTTC.

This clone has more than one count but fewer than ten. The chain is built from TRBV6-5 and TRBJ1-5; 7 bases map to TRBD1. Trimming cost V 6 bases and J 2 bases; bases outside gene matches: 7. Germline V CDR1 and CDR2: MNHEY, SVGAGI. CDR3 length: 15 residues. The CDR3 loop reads CASRDREYGNQPQHF. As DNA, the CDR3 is TGTGCCAGCAGAGACAGGGAGTATGGCAATCAGCCCCAGCATTTT.

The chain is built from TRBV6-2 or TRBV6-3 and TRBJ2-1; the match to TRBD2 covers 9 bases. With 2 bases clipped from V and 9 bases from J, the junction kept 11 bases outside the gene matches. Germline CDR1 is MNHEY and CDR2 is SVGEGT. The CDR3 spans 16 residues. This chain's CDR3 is CASSYGGGADLGEQFF. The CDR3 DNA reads TGTGCCAGCAGTTACGGCGGGGGGGCCGATCTGGGTGAGCAGTTCTTC.

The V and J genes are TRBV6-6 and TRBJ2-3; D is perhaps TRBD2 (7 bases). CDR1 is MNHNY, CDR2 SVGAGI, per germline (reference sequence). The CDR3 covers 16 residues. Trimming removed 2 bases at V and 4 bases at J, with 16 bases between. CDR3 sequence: CASSYPAQGGADTQYF. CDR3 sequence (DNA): TGTGCCAGCAGTTACCCAGCACAGGGAGGGGCAGATACGCAGTATTTT.

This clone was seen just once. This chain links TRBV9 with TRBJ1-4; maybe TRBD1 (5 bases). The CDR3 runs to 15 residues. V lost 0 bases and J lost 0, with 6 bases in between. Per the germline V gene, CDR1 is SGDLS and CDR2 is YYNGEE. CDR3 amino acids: CASSVAGATNEKLFF. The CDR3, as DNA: TGTGCCAGCAGCGTAGCGGGGGCAACTAATGAAAAACTGTTTTTT.

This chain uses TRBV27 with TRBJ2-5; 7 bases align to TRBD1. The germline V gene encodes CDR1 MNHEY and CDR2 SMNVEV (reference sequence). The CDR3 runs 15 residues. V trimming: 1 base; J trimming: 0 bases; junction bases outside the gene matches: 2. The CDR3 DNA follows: TGTGCCAGCAGTTTATTCGGGACAGACCAAGAGACCCAGTACTTC. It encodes CASSLFGTDQETQYF.

The CDR3 sequence: CASSSGWGEASNEKLFF. The CDR3, as DNA: TGTGCCAGCAGCTCAGGGTGGGGGGAGGCAAGTAATGAAAAACTGTTTTTT. The chain carries TRBV7-2 and TRBJ1-4; possibly TRBD1 for D (5 bases). Germline loops: CDR1 SGHTA, CDR2 FQGNSA. Trimming stripped 4 bases from V and 4 bases from J, with 19 bases between. The CDR3 contains 17 residues. Drawing the rest from reference TRBV7-2 and TRBJ1-4, the complete variable domain is GAGVSQSPSNKVTEKGKDVELRCDPISGHTALYWYRQSLGQGLEFLIYFQGNSAPDKSGLPSDRFSAERTGGSVSTLTIQRTQQEDSAVYLCASSSGWGEASNEKLFFGSGTQLSVL.

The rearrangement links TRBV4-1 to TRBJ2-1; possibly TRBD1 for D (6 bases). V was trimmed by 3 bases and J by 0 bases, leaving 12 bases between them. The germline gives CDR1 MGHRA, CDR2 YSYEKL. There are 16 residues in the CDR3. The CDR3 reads CASSQEGQHSYNEQFF. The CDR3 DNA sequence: TGCGCCAGCAGCCAGGAAGGACAGCACTCCTACAATGAGCAGTTCTTC.

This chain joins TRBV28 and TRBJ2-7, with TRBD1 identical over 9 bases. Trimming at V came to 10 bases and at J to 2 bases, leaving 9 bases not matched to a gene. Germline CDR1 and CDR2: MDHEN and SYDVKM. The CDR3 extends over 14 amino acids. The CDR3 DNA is TGTGCCACCAAAACGGGACAGGGTACCTACGAGCAGTACTTC. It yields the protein CATKTGQGTYEQYF.

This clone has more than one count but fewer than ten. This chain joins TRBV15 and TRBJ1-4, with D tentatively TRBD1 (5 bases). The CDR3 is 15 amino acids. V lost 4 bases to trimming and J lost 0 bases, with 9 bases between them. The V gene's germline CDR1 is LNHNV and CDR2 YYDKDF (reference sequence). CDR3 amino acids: CATSTRVATNEKLFF. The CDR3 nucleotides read TGTGCCACCAGCACCAGGGTAGCAACTAATGAAAAACTGTTTTTT.

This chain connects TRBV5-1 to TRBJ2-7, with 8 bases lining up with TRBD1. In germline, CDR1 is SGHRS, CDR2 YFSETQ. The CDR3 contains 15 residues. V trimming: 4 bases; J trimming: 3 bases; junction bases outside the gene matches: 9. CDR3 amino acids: CASSNLQGGIYEQYF. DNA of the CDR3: TGCGCCAGCAGCAACCTACAGGGGGGAATCTACGAGCAGTACTTC.

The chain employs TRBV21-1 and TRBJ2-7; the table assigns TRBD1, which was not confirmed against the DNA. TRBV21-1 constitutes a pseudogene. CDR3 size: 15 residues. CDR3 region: CASSKESRGLYEQYF. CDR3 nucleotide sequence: TGTGCCAGCAGCAAAGAGTCCAGGGGGCTGTACGAGCAGTACTTC.

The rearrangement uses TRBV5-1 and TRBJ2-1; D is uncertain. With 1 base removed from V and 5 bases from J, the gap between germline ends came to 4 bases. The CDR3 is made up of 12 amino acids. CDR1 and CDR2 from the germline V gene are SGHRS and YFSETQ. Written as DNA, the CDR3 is TGCGCCAGCAGCTTGCAAAACAATGAGCAGTTCTTC. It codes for CASSLQNNEQFF.

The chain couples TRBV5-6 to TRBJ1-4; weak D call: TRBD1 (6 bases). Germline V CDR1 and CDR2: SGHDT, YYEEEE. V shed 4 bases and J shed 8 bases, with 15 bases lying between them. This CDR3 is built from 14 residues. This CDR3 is CASSRRGAREKLFF. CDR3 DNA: TGTGCCAGCAGCCGGCGGGGGGCTCGAGAAAAACTGTTTTTT.

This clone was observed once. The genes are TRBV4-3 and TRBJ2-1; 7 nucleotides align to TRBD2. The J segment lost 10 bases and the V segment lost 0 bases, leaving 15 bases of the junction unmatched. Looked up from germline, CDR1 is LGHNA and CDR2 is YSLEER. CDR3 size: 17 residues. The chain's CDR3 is CASSQDLGGGSPREQFF. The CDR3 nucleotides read TGCGCCAGCAGCCAAGATCTTGGGGGAGGGAGTCCCAGGGAGCAGTTCTTC.

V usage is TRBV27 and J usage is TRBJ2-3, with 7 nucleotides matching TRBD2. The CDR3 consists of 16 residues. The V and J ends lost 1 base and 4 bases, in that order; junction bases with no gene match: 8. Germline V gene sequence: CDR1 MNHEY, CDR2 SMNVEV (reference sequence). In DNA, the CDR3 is TGTGCCAGCAGTTTATTCGGCGCGGGAGCCCCAGATACGCAGTATTTT. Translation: CASSLFGAGAPDTQYF.

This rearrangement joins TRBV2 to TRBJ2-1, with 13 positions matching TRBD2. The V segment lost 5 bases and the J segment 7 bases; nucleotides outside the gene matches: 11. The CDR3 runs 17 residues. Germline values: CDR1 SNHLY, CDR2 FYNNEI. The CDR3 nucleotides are TGTGCCAGCAGTAGGGGTACCGGGACTAGCGGGATAAATGAGCAGTTCTTC. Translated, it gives CASSRGTGTSGINEQFF. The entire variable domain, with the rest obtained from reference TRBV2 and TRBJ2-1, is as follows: EPEVTQTPSHQVTQMGQEVILRCVPISNHLYFYWYRQILGQKVEFLVSFYNNEISEKSEIFDDQFSVERPDGSNFTLKIRSTKLEDSAMYFCASSRGTGTSGINEQFFGPGTRLTVL.

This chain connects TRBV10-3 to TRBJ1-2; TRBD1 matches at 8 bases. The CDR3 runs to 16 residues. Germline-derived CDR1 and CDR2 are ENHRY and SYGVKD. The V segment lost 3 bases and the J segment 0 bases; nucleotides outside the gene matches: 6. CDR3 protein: CAISDLGQGANYGYTF. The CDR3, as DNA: TGTGCCATCAGTGATCTCGGACAGGGAGCTAACTATGGCTACACCTTC.

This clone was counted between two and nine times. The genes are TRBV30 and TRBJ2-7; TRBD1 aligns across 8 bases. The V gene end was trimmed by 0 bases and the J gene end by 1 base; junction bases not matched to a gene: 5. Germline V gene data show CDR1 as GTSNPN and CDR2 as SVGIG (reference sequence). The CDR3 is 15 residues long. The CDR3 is CAWSVGGTGSYEQYF. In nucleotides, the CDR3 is TGTGCCTGGAGTGTAGGTGGGACAGGTTCCTACGAGCAGTACTTC. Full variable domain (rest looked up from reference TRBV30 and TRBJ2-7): SQTIHQWPATLVQPVGSPLSLECTVEGTSNPNLYWYRQAAGRGLQLLFYSVGIGQISSEVPQNLSASRPQDRQFILSSKKLLLSDSGFYLCAWSVGGTGSYEQYFGPGTRLTVT.

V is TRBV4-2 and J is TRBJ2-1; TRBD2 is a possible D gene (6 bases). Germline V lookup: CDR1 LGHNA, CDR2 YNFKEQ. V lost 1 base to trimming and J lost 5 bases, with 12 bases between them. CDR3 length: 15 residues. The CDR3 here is CASSQAGSGHNEQFF. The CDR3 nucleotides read TGTGCCAGCAGCCAAGCGGGTAGCGGCCACAATGAGCAGTTCTTC.

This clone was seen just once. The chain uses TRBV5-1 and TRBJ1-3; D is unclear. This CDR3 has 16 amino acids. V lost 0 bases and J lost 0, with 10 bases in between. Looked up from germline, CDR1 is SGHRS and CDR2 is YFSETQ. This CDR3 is CASSLVADASGNTIYF. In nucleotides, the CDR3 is TGCGCCAGCAGCTTGGTTGCGGATGCCTCTGGAAACACCATATATTTT.

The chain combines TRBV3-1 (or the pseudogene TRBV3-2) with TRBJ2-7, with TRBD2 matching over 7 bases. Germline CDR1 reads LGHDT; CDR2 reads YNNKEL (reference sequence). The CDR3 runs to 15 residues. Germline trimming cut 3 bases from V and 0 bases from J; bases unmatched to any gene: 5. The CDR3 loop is CASSQRRGSSYEQYF. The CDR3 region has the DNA TGTGCCAGCAGCCAGCGGCGGGGGAGCTCCTACGAGCAGTACTTC.

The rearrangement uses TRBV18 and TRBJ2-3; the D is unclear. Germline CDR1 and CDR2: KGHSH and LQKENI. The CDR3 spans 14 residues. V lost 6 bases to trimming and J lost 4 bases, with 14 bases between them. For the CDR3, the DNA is TGTGCCAGCTCCCCGCTCGCAACTCCAGATACGCAGTATTTT. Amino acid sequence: CASSPLATPDTQYF.